This T cell receptor (beta chain) came from a study of CD8 T cells in Susac syndrome. It was with random hexamers that roughly 0.45 to 1 ug RNA was reverse transcribed. TCRdb re-called the immunoSEQ multiplex PCR reads through MiXCR, storing one row per CDR3 protein. The data hold roughly 250,000 distinct CDR3 sequences, with 90% to 97% observed a single time. The diagnostic criteria for definite or probable disease, as recently defined, were met by the patients with Susac syndrome. The TCR originated in a human donor with Susac syndrome. The specimen was CD4+ T cells from PBMCs.

Written as DNA, the CDR3 is TGTGCCAGCAGCTTAGCAGGCAGTAACACTGAAGCTTTCTTT. Amino acid sequence: CASSLAGSNTEAFF. V is TRBV7-9 and J is TRBJ1-1; D remains unclear. The CDR3 consists of 14 residues. Germline V CDR1 and CDR2: SEHNR, FQNEAQ (reference sequence). Trimming cost V 0 bases and J 2 bases, with 7 bases left between them.